This T cell receptor beta chain derives from a study of spatial heterogeneity in lung cancer. Study summary: Beta-chain sequences were consistently detected more often than alpha-chain sequences.

Documented time point: sample taken at primary tumor resection. 72 TRACERx patients with early, untreated non-small cell lung cancer donated samples. Looked up from germline, CDR1 is SGHTA and CDR2 is FQGNSA. V lost 5 bases to trimming and J lost 0 bases; unmatched junction nucleotides: 12. The CDR3 is 18 amino acids. TCRdb re-analysed the 5' RACE reads in MiXCR, keeping a single row per CDR3 protein. The sample lists more than 80,000 distinct CDR3 sequences, more than 10% occurring once. This TCR was recovered from a male donor with early-stage non-small cell lung cancer. The starting material was PBMCs, obtained at surgery. This chain joins TRBV7-2 and TRBJ1-1; 10 nucleotides line up with TRBD1. CDR3 sequence reads: CASSPNPGTGELNTEAFF. The CDR3 coding sequence is TGTGCCAGCAGCCCGAACCCCGGGACAGGGGAGCTGAACACTGAAGCTTTCTTT.